This paragraph reports one TCR beta chain. A single count supports this clone. The antigen it recognizes is unknown. No base quality information exists; no much larger clone differs at one position. This entry is derived from a study of blood T cell repertoires in COVID-19 (dated by TCRdb to about 2020). Turning to the overall study: Collaborator samples came from the United States, Italy and Spain and covered acute and convalescent phases of COVID-19. Samples came from the ongoing ImmuneRACE study (first 160 participants) plus 1,254 subjects from 6 global collaborators. Where HLA class I and class II types were available, the types were taken from metadata supplied by the sample provider, not from assay-based typing. The material from the prospective study consisted of cDNA or gDNA derived from T cells, B-cell-depleted T cells, or PBMCs. Deeply sampled blood TCRbeta repertoires from subjects exposed to, actively infected with, or recovered from COVID-19 were included in the dataset. A de-identified subject ID, COVID-19 status, age in years and sex were almost always included in the sample metadata. The repertoires were released in a freely available public database intended as a resource for research on the immune response to SARS-CoV-2.

The CDR3 contains 15 residues, cysteine and phenylalanine counted. The DNA shown is the 45-base CDR3, in frame from base 1. The germline V gene (reference sequence) provides CDR1 SGHKS and CDR2 YYEKEE. From V the trimming removes 7 bases and from J it removes 1 base, while the gene matches leave 8 bases of the junction unaccounted for. General conclusions and limits of the study: The quantity of clinical and demographic metadata differed by source and by participant and was supplied without curation.

TCRbeta CDR3 regions were amplified from genomic DNA by means of the immunoSEQ Assay, a bias-controlled multiplex PCR. In the original analysis: Within the assay, amplification of reference gene primers was used to estimate how many nucleated cells each sample contained. Sequence reads were collapsed and filtered to measure the absolute abundance of every unique TCRbeta CDR3 rearrangement. For each sample, productive Simpson clonality was calculated as the square root of Simpson's diversity index over productive rearrangements. Drawn from immuneACCESS, this table holds only the in-frame rearrangements with V and J called that TCRdb kept. Clones are partly lost; checked studies trace under half to an unresolved V gene and leave the rest unexplained. That table gives V, J and clone size, and the DNA gave D and trimming. Recorded for this sample are hundreds of thousands of clones; 90% of them occurred a single time. The ten largest make up roughly 0.25% of the sample.

The collaborating institutions used their own protocols to collect whole blood in K2EDTA tubes. For TCRbeta analysis, collaborators shipped samples in one of three forms: frozen whole blood, isolated PBMCs, or DNA extracted from either of those sample types. This sequence was found in a woman aged 18-35 years with acute or convalescent COVID-19. This receptor chain uses TRBV5-5 and TRBJ1-2, and 9 junction bases match TRBD1. The sample comprised peripheral blood. DNA sequence: TGTGCCAGCCACCCTACAGGGGGCCTTAACTATGGCTACACCTTC. Its protein product is CASHPTGGLNYGYTF.